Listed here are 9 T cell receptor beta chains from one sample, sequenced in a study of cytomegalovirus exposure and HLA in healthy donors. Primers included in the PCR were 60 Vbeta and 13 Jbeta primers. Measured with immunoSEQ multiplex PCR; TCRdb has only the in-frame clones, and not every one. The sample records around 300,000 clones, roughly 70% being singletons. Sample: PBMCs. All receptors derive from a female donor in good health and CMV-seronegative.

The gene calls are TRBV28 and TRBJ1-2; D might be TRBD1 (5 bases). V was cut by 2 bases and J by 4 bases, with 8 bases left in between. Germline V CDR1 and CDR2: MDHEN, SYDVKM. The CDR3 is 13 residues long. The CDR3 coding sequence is TGTGCCAGCAGTTTAGGGGGGACCTATGGCTACACCTTC. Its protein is CASSLGGTYGYTF.

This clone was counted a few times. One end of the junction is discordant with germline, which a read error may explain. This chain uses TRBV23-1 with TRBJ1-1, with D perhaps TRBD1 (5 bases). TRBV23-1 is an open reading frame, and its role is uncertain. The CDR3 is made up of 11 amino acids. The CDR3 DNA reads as TGCGCCAGCAGTCAATCAGGACACCCCGACTTT. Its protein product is CASSQSGHPDF.

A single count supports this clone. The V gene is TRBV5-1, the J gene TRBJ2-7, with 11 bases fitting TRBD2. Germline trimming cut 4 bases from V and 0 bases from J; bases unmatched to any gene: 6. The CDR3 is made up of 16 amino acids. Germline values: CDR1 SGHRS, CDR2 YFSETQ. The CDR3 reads CASSTAGTSGSYEQYF. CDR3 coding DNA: TGCGCCAGCAGCACCGCCGGGACTAGCGGCTCCTACGAGCAGTACTTC.

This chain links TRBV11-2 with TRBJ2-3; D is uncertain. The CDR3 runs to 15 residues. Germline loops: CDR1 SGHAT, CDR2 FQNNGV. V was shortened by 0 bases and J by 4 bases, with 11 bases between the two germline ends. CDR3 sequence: CASSLEVMLADTQYF. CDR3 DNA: TGTGCCAGCAGCTTAGAGGTGATGTTAGCAGATACGCAGTATTTT.

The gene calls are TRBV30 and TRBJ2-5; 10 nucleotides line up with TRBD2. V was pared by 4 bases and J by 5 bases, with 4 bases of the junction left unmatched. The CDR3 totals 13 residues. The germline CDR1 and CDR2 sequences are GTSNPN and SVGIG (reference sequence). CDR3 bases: TGTGCCTGGAAACTAGCGGGAACGGAGACCCAGTACTTC. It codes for CAWKLAGTETQYF.

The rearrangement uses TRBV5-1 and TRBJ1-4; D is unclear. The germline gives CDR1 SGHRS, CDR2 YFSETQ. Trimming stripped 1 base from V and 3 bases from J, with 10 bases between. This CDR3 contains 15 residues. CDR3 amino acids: CASSLSGSANEKLFF. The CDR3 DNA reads TGCGCCAGCAGCTTGTCAGGCTCAGCTAATGAAAAACTGTTTTTT.

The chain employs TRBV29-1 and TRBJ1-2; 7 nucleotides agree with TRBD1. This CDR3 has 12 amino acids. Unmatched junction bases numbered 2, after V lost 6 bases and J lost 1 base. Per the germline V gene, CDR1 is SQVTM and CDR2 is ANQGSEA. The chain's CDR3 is CSVRDSNYGYTF. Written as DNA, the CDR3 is TGCAGCGTCCGGGACAGTAACTATGGCTACACCTTC.

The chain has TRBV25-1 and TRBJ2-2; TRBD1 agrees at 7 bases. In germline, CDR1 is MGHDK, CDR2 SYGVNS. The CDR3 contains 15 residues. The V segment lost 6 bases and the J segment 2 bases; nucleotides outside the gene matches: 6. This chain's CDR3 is CASRVGQTNTGELFF. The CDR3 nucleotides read TGTGCCAGCAGAGTGGGACAGACTAACACCGGGGAGCTGTTTTTT.

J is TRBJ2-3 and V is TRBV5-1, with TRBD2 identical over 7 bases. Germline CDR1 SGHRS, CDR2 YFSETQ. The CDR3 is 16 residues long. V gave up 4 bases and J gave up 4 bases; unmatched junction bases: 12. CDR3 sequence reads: CASSRPSGNSADTQYF. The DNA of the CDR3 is TGCGCCAGCAGCCGTCCTAGCGGTAATTCGGCAGATACGCAGTATTTT. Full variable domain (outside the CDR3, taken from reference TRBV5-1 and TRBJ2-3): KAGVTQTPRYLIKTRGQQVTLSCSPISGHRSVSWYQQTPGQGLQFLFEYFSETQRNKGNFPGRFSGRQFSNSRSEMNVSTLELGDSALYLCASSRPSGNSADTQYFGPGTRLTVL.